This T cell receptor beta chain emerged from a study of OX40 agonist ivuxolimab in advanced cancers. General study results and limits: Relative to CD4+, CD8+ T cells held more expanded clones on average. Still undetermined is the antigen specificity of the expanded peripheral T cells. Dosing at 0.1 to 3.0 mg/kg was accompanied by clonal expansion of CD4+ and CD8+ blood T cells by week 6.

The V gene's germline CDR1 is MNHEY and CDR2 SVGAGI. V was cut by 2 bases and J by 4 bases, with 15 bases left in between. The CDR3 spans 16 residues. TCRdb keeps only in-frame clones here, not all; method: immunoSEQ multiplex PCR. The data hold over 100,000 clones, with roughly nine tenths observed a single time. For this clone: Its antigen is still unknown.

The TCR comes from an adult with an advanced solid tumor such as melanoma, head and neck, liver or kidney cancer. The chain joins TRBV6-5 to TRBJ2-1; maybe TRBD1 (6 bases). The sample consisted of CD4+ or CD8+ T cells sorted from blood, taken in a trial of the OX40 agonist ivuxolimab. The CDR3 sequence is CASSYRRTVPYNEQFF. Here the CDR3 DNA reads TGTGCCAGCAGTTACAGAAGGACAGTTCCGTACAATGAGCAGTTCTTC.